The entry below gives a single T cell receptor (beta chain) sequence along with its context. The data were obtained in a study of cytomegalovirus exposure and HLA in healthy donors. It was with 60 Vbeta and 13 Jbeta primers that the PCR ran. The data were produced by immunoSEQ multiplex PCR, yet TCRdb's version contains in-frame clones alone and is incomplete. Of more than 60,000 clones listed, about 81% are singletons. This CDR3 has 13 residues. Germline CDR1 is MNHEY and CDR2 is SMNVEV (reference sequence). The V end was cut by 2 bases, the J end by 4 bases, with 8 bases between. Sequenced input: PBMCs. The V call is TRBV27, the J call TRBJ2-5; D remains ambiguous. This sequence was found in a woman in her thirties or forties in good health and CMV-seropositive. The chain's CDR3 is CASSLLRGETQYF. CDR3 DNA: TGTGCCAGCAGTTTACTGAGAGGAGAGACCCAGTACTTC.